The 11 T cell receptor beta chains presented below share a single source sample, sequenced in a study of lymphopenia after photon versus proton radiotherapy. Assay used: immunoSEQ multiplex PCR; TCRdb lists only in-frame clones, some missing. The sample holds about 25,000 clones; about 87% are singletons and the top ten take 15% to 20%. The source material was peripheral blood, sampled from a patient treated with photon-based radiotherapy. Receptors were obtained from a man over 45 with gastric cancer.

This rearrangement joins TRBV7-9 to TRBJ1-2; D perhaps matches TRBD1 (5 bases). From germline, CDR1 is SEHNR and CDR2 FQNEAQ (reference sequence). V lost 5 bases, J lost 5 bases, and 18 bases lay in between. The CDR3 is 15 amino acids. CDR3 in amino acids: CASSDSGAKGYGYTF. DNA of the CDR3: TGTGCCAGCAGCGACTCCGGGGCGAAAGGGTATGGCTACACCTTC.

This clone was counted a few times. The chain couples TRBV6-1 to TRBJ2-2; tentative D call: TRBD2 (5 bases). V lost 6 bases and J lost 7, with 12 bases in between. The CDR3 covers 13 residues. CDR1 MNHNS and CDR2 SASEGT come from the germline V gene. The CDR3: CASRDDGLGELFF. DNA of the CDR3: TGTGCCAGCAGGGACGACGGACTCGGGGAGCTGTTTTTT.

V gene TRBV7-3 combines with J gene TRBJ2-6; D ambiguous. Trimming shortened V by 5 bases and J by 2 bases, and 10 bases separated the two germline ends. Germline values: CDR1 SGHTA, CDR2 FQGTGA. The CDR3 loop spans 15 amino acids. The CDR3 region is CASSLGYTGANVLTF. The CDR3 DNA follows: TGTGCCAGCAGCCTGGGTTATACTGGGGCCAACGTCCTGACTTTC.

The DNA of the CDR3 is TGTGCCAGCTCACCAGAGGACGGCCTCGCGACTAATGAAAAACTGTTTTTT. Translation gives CASSPEDGLATNEKLFF. The chain joins TRBV18 to TRBJ1-4; no clear D gene. Trimming stripped 2 bases from V and 2 bases from J, with 15 bases between. The germline gives CDR1 KGHSH, CDR2 LQKENI. This CDR3 spans 17 amino acids.

V gene TRBV19 combines with J gene TRBJ1-3, with D unclear. Trimming removed 7 bases at V and 1 base at J, with 17 bases between. The germline V gene has CDR1 LNHDA and CDR2 SQIVND (reference sequence). The CDR3 spans 16 residues. In DNA form, the CDR3 reads TGTGCCAGTACTTCCGCGGGCCAATGGTCTGGAAACACCATATATTTT. It yields the protein CASTSAGQWSGNTIYF.

The gene calls are TRBV4-1 and TRBJ1-1; no firm D call. The ends were cut back, 1 base at V and 0 bases at J, with 6 bases in the middle. The CDR3 totals 14 residues. The germline V gene has CDR1 MGHRA and CDR2 YSYEKL. The CDR3 is CASSQVELNTEAFF. CDR3 DNA sequence: TGCGCCAGCAGCCAAGTTGAGTTGAACACTGAAGCTTTCTTT.

The rearrangement joins TRBV11-2 to TRBJ2-5, with 8 bases aligning to TRBD2. The CDR3 is 15 amino acids. Per the germline V gene, CDR1 is SGHAT and CDR2 is FQNNGV. Trimming at V came to 1 base and at J to 2 bases, leaving 3 bases not matched to a gene. DNA for the CDR3: TGTGCCAGCAGCTTAGGCGGGGGGTTACAAGAGACCCAGTACTTC. This codes for CASSLGGGLQETQYF.

This clone was picked up one time. This chain links TRBV19 with TRBJ1-1; D is unresolved. Germline V CDR1 and CDR2: LNHDA, SQIVND (reference sequence). Trimming removed 5 bases at V and 2 bases at J, with 9 bases between. This CDR3 comprises 13 residues. CDR3 nucleotide sequence: TGTGCCAGTAGTTTTACTACTAACACTGAAGCTTTCTTT. This codes for CASSFTTNTEAFF.

The chain employs TRBV7-8 and TRBJ1-6; perhaps TRBD1 as D (5 bases). There are 15 residues in the CDR3. V was trimmed by 1 base and J by 10 bases, leaving 14 bases between them. The germline V gene has CDR1 SGHVS and CDR2 FQNEAQ. The CDR3 spells CASSLEWGERSPLHF. The CDR3 DNA reads as TGTGCCAGCAGCTTAGAGTGGGGGGAGAGGTCACCCCTCCACTTT.

This clone has a handful of counts. The chain uses TRBV5-6 and TRBJ1-1; no reliable D call. Trimming left V 3 bases short and J 1 base short, with 4 bases between. The germline V gene encodes CDR1 SGHDT and CDR2 YYEEEE. The CDR3 sequence is 12 residues long. The CDR3 DNA reads as TGTGCCAGCAGCTCCGGGAACACTGAAGCTTTCTTT. It yields the protein CASSSGNTEAFF.

This sequence joins TRBV9 and TRBJ2-2; D remains unclear. The germline CDR1 and CDR2 sequences are SGDLS and YYNGEE. The CDR3 has 12 residues. V was cut by 3 bases and J by 5 bases, with 5 bases left in between. CDR3 in DNA: TGTGCCAGCAGCGCTAATACCGGGGAGCTGTTTTTT. As protein: CASSANTGELFF. Full variable domain (rest looked up from reference TRBV9 and TRBJ2-2): DSGVTQTPKHLITATGQRVTLRCSPRSGDLSVYWYQQSLDQGLQFLIQYYNGEERAKGNILERFSAQQFPDLHSELNLSSLELGDSALYFCASSANTGELFFGEGSRLTVL.